One and the same sample provided the 8 T cell receptor beta chains below, sequenced in a study of blood T cell repertoires in COVID-19. Sequencing used immunoSEQ multiplex PCR; TCRdb keeps in-frame clones, though not all of them. In the table there are some 170,000 clones, roughly 80% of which are singletons. The sample taken for sequencing was peripheral blood. The receptors shown here come from a man between 60 and 70 years old with acute or convalescent COVID-19.

This chain links TRBV10-3 with TRBJ2-7, with no clear D. Trimming took off 0 bases at V and 3 bases at J, with 9 bases between the two ends. CDR3 length: 14 amino acids. Germline V gives CDR1 ENHRY, CDR2 SYGVKD. CDR3: CAISESILRYEQYF. The CDR3 coding sequence is TGTGCCATCAGTGAGTCGATCCTGCGCTACGAGCAGTACTTC.

The chain carries TRBV19 and TRBJ1-2; no clear D. V lost 6 bases and J lost 6, with 17 bases in between. This CDR3 has 14 amino acids. From germline, CDR1 is LNHDA and CDR2 SQIVND (reference sequence). The CDR3 DNA reads TGTGCCAGTAGCCAATCAGAGGCCGCGGATGGCTACACCTTC. This codes for CASSQSEAADGYTF.

This chain links TRBV7-8 with TRBJ2-7; D perhaps matches TRBD1 (5 bases). The germline V gene encodes CDR1 SGHVS and CDR2 FQNEAQ. CDR3 size: 12 residues. V shed 6 bases and J shed 7 bases, with 13 bases lying between them. The CDR3 sequence is CASRSTRGEQYF. The DNA of the CDR3 is TGTGCCAGCAGATCCACAAGGGGAGAGCAGTACTTC.

The J gene is TRBJ2-5, the V gene TRBV4-1; D not resolved. Germline values: CDR1 MGHRA, CDR2 YSYEKL. This CDR3 has 12 residues. The germline V and J ends were trimmed by 3 bases and 5 bases, with 7 bases remaining between them. The CDR3 DNA reads as TGCGCCAGCAGCCAGCGTGTCGAGACCCAGTACTTC. Its protein is CASSQRVETQYF.

J is TRBJ1-3 and V is TRBV4-3; the D gene is possibly TRBD1 (5 bases). The CDR3 spans 16 residues. V dropped 0 bases and J dropped 2 bases, with 11 bases sitting between them. Germline V gene data show CDR1 as LGHNA and CDR2 as YSLEER. CDR3 coding DNA: TGCGCCAGCAGCCAAGATGGTAAAGGGGCTGGAAACACCATATATTTT. Encoded protein: CASSQDGKGAGNTIYF.

This clone came up once. The V call is TRBV18, the J call TRBJ1-2; weak D call: TRBD1 (5 bases). Germline V lookup: CDR1 KGHSH, CDR2 LQKENI. The CDR3 spans 15 residues. The V gene lost 6 bases and the J gene lost 2 bases, with 16 bases spanning the gap. The CDR3, as DNA: TGTGCCAGCTCTTCTCAGGGAGGCGTCAACTATGGCTACACCTTC. Protein: CASSSQGGVNYGYTF.

The rearrangement joins TRBV4-1 to TRBJ1-2; D might be TRBD1 (6 bases). Germline V gene lookup returns CDR1 MGHRA and CDR2 YSYEKL. CDR3 length: 14 residues. V gave up 1 base and J gave up 4 bases, with 10 bases separating them. The CDR3 sequence: CASSQALGAYGYTF. The CDR3, as DNA: TGCGCCAGCAGCCAAGCCTTGGGGGCCTATGGCTACACCTTC.

This clone has just a few counts. The chain combines TRBV19 with TRBJ1-3; D not certain. Looked up from germline, CDR1 is LNHDA and CDR2 is SQIVND (reference sequence). Trimming shortened V by 7 bases and J by 6 bases, and 10 bases separated the two germline ends. The CDR3 runs 12 residues. CDR3: CASIPLLNTIYF. The CDR3 DNA sequence: TGTGCCAGTATCCCTTTATTAAACACCATATATTTT.